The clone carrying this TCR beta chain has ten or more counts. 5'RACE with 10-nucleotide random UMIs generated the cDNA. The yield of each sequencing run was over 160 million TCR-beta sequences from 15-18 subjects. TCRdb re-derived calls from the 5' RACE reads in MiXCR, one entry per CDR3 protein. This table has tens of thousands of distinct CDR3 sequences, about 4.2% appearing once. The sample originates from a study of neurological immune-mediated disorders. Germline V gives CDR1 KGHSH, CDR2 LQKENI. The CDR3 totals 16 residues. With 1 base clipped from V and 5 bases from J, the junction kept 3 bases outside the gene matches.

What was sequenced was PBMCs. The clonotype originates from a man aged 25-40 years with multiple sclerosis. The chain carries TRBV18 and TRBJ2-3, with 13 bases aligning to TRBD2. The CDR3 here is CASSPLLAGGKDTQYF. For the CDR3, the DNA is TGTGCCAGCTCACCACTACTAGCGGGGGGGAAAGATACGCAGTATTTT.